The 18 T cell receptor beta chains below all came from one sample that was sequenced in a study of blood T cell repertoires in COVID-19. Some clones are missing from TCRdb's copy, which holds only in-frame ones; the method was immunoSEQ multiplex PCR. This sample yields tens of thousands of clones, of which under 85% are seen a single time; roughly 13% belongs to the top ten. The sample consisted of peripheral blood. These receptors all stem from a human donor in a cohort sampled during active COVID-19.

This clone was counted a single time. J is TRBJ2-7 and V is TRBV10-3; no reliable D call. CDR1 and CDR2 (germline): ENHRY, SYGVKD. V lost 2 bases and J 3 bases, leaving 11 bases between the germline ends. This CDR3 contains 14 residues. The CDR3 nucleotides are TGTGCCATCAGTGAGCCTCCCAACGGCTACGAGCAGTACTTC. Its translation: CAISEPPNGYEQYF.

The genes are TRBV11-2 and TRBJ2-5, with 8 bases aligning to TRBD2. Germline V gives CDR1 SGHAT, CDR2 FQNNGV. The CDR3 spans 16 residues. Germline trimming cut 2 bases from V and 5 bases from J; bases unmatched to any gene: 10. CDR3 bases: TGTGCCAGCAGCTTATTCATCAGCGGGGGCGGGGAGACCCAGTACTTC. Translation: CASSLFISGGGETQYF. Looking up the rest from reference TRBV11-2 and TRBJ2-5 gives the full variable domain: EAGVAQSPRYKIIEKRQSVAFWCNPISGHATLYWYQQILGQGPKLLIQFQNNGVVDDSQLPKDRFSAERLKGVDSTLKIQPAKLEDSAVYLCASSLFISGGGETQYFGPGTRLLVL.

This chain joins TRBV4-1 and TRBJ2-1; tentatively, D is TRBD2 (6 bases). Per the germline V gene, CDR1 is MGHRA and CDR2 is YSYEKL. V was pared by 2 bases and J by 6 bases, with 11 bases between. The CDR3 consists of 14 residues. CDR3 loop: CASSQSWGVNEQFF. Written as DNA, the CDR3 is TGCGCCAGCAGCCAATCTTGGGGGGTCAATGAGCAGTTCTTC.

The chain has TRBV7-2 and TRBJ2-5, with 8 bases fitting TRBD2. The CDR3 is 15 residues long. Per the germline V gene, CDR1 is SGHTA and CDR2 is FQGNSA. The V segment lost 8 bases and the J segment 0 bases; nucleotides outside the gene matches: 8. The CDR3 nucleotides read TGTGCCAGCGCGGGGGGCGGGGCGAACCAAGAGACCCAGTACTTC. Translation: CASAGGGANQETQYF.

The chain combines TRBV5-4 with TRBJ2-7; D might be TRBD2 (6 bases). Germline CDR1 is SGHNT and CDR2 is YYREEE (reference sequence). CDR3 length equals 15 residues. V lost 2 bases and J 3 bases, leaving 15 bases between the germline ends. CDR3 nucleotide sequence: TGTGCCAGCAGCTTCCCCGGGACTGAACTCTACGAGCAGTACTTC. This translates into CASSFPGTELYEQYF.

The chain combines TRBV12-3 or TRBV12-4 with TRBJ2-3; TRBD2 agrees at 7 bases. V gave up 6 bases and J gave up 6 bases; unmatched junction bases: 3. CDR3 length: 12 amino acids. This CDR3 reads CASRTAGDTQYF. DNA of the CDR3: TGTGCCAGCAGGACAGCGGGGGATACGCAGTATTTT.

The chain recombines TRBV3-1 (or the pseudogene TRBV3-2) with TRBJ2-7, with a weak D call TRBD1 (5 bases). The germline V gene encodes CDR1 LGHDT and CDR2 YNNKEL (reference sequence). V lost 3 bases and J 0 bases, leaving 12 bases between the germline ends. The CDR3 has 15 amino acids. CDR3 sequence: CASSHDTGASYEQYF. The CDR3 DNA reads TGTGCCAGCAGCCACGATACTGGGGCCTCCTACGAGCAGTACTTC.

In nucleotides, the CDR3 is TGTGCCAGCAGCCCACTAGCGGGGGGCTACGAGCAGTACTTC. Its protein is CASSPLAGGYEQYF. The chain is built from TRBV7-9 and TRBJ2-7; TRBD2 matches at 12 bases. After removal of 5 bases from V and 3 bases from J, the junction contained 2 bases not matched to a gene. The CDR3 extends over 14 amino acids. Germline CDR1 reads SEHNR; CDR2 reads FQNEAQ (reference sequence). The complete variable domain, with remaining parts taken from reference TRBV7-9 and TRBJ2-7, reads DTGVSQNPRHKITKRGQNVTFRCDPISEHNRLYWYRQTLGQGPEFLTYFQNEAQLEKSRLLSDRFSAERPKGSFSTLEIQRTEQGDSAMYLCASSPLAGGYEQYFGPGTRLTVT.

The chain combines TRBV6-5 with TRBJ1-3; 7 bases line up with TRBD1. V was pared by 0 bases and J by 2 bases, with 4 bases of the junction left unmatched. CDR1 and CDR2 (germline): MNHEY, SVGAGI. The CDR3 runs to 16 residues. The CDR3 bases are TGTGCCAGCAGTTACTCAACCAGGGGGACTGGAAACACCATATATTTT. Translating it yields CASSYSTRGTGNTIYF.

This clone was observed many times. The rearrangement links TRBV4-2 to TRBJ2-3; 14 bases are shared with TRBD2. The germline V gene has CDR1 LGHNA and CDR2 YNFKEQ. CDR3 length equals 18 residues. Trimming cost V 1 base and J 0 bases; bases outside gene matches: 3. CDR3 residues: CASSQGTSGGPSTDTQYF. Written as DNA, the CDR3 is TGTGCCAGCAGCCAAGGGACTAGCGGGGGGCCCAGCACAGATACGCAGTATTTT.

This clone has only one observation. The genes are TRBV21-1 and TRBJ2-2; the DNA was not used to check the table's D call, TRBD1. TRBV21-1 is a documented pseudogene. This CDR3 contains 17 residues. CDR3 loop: CASSLRPGKSNTGELFF. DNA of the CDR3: TGTGCCAGCAGCCTTAGGCCAGGGAAATCGAACACCGGGGAGCTGTTTTTT.

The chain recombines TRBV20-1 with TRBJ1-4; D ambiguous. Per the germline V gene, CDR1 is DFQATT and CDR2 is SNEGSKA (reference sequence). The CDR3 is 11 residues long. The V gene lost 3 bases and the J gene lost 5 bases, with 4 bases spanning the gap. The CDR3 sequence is CSASRNEKLFF. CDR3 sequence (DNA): TGCAGTGCTAGCAGAAATGAAAAACTGTTTTTT.

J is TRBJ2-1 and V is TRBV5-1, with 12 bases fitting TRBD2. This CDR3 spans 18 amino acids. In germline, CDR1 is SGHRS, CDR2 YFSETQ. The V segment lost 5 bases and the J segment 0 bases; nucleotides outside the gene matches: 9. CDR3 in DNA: TGCGCCAGCAGATCAGGACTAGCGGGACAAGACTCCTACAATGAGCAGTTCTTC. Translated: CASRSGLAGQDSYNEQFF.

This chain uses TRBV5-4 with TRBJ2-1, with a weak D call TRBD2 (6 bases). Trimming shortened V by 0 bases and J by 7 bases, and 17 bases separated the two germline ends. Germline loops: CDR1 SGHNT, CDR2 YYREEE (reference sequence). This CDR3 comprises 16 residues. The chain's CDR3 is CASSLAGGAAGNEQFF. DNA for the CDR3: TGTGCCAGCAGCTTGGCCGGAGGGGCGGCGGGGAATGAGCAGTTCTTC.

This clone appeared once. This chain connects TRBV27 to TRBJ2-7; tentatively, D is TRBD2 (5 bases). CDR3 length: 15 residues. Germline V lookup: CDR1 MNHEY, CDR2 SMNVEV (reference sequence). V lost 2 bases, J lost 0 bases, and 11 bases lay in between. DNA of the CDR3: TGTGCCAGCAGTTTAACCGGGGATCCCTCCTACGAGCAGTACTTC. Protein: CASSLTGDPSYEQYF.

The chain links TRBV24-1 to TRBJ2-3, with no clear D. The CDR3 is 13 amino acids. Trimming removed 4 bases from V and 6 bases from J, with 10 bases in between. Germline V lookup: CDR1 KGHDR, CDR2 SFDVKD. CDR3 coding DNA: TGTGCCACCAGTGACCCCGGTTTTGATACGCAGTATTTT. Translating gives CATSDPGFDTQYF.

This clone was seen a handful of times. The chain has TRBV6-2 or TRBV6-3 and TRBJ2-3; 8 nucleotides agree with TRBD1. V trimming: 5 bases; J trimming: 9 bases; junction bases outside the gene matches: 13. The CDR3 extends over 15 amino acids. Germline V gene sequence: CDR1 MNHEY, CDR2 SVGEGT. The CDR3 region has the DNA TGTGCCAGCAGTGCCGCCGGGACAGGTGCTCGGACGCAGTATTTT. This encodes CASSAAGTGARTQYF.

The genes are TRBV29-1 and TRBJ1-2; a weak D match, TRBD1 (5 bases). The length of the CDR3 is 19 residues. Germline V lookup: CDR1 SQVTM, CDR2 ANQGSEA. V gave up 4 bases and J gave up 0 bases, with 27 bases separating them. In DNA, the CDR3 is TGCAGCGTTGTAGGCTTTGGACTCGCGGGGGTAAGAGCTAACTATGGCTACACCTTC. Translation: CSVVGFGLAGVRANYGYTF.